This T cell receptor (beta chain) was sequenced during a study of T cell repertoires in cytomegalovirus infection. The CDR3 extends over 14 amino acids. The V end lost 0 bases, the J end lost 4 bases, and 5 bases lay between the germline ends. Germline V gene data show CDR1 as SGHNT and CDR2 as YYREEE (reference sequence). A single record per CDR3 protein comes from TCRdb applying MiXCR to the reads. In the table there are 250,000 to 300,000 distinct CDR3 sequences, approximately 17% of which are singletons. The V call is TRBV5-4, the J call TRBJ1-6; D gene unclear. The sequence was obtained from a human donor in good health (CMV status not recorded). Some clones in this sample may be carry-over from other donors' samples. The sequencing sample was made of CD8+ T cells from PBMCs. The CDR3 is CASSLEVYNSPLHF. CDR3 DNA sequence: TGTGCCAGCAGCTTGGAGGTTTATAATTCACCCCTCCACTTT.